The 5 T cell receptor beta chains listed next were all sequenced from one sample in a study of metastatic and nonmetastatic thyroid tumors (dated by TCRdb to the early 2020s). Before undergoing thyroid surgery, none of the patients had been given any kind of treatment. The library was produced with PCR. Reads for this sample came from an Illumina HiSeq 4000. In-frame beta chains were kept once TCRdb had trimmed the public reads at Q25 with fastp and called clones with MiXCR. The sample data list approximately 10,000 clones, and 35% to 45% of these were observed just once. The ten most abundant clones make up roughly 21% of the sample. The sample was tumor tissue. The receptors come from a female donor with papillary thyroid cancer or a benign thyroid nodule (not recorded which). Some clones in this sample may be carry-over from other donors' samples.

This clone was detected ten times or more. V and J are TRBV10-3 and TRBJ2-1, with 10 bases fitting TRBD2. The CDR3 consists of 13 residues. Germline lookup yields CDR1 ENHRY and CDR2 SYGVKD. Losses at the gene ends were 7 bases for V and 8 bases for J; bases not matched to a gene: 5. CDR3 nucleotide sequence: TGTGCCATCACAGGGAGCGGGGGGGATGAGCAGTTCTTC. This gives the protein CAITGSGGDEQFF.

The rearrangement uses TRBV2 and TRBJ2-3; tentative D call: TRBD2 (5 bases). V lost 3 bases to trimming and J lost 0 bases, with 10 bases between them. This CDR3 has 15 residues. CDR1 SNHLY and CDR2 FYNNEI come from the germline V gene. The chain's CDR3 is CASSETGSSTDTQYF. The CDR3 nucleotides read TGTGCCAGCAGTGAGACGGGGTCTAGCACAGATACGCAGTATTTT.

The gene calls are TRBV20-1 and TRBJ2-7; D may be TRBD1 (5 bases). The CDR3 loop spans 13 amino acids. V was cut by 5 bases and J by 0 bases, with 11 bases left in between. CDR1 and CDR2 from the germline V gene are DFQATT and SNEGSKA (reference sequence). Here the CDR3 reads CSAFDSNSYEQYF. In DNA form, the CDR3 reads TGCAGTGCTTTCGACAGTAACTCCTACGAGCAGTACTTC.

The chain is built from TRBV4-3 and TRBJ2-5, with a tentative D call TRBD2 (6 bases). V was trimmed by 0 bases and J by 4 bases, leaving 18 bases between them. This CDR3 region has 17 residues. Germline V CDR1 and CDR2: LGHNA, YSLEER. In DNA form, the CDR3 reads TGCGCCAGCAGCCAAGATGCGACGGGAGTTCCCCCAGAGACCCAGTACTTC. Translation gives CASSQDATGVPPETQYF.

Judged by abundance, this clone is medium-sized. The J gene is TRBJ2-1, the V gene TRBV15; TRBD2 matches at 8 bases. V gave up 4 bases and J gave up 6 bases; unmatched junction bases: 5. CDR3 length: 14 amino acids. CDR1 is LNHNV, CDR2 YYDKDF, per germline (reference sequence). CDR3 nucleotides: TGTGCCACCAGCACCAGCGGGGGAGGCAATGAGCAGTTCTTC. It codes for CATSTSGGGNEQFF.